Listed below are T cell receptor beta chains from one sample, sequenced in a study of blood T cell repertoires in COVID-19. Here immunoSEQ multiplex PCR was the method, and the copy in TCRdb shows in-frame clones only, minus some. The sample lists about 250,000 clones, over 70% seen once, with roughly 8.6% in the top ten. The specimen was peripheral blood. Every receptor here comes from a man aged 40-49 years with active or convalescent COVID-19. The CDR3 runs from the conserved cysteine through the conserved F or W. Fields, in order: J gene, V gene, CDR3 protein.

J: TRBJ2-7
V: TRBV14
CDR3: CASSQFGSYTYEQYF

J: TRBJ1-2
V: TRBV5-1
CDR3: CASSLGDWTGQSYGYTF

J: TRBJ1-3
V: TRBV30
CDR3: CAWGRSGNTIYF

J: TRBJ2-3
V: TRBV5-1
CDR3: CASSKGQTTDTQYF

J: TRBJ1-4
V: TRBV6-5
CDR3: CASSTQQGANEKLFF

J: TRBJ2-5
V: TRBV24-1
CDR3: CATSDLHTQYF

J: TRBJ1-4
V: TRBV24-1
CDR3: CATQGIQLEKLFF

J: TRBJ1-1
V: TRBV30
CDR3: CAWTLGGGGVNTEAFF

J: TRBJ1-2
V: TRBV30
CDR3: CVSSGTGGYGYTF

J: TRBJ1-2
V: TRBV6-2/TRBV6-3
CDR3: CASSPDRGLLYGYTF

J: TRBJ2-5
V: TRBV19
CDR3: CASSMGLAGQETQYF

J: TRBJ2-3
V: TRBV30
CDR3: CAWSRTGGTDTQYF

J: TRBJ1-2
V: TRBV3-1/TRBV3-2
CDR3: CASSRTRDSNYGYTF

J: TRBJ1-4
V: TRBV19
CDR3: CASGETGQRGNEKLFF

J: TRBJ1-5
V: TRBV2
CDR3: CASSDGTSRNQPQHF

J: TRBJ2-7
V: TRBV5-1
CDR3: CASREGTGPSYEQYF

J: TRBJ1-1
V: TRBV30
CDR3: CAWSLDSSVEAFF

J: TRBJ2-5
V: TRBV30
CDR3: CACEGVDETQYF

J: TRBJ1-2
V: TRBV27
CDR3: CASSLGPDRYNYGYTF

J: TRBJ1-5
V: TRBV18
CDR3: CASSAQGAFQPQHF

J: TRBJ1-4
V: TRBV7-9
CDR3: CASSVATGVSEKLFF

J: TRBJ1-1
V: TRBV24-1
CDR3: CATSAQGAEAFF

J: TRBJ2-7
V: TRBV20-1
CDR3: CSASFSGFDEQYF

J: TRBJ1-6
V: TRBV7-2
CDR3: CASSLAGASNSPLHF

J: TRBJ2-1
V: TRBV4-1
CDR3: CASSPLVGDNEQFF

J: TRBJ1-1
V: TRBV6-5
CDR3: CASRFTGATEAFF

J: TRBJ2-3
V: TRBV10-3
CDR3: CAISESVAGDTDTQYF

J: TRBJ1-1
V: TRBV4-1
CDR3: CASEQGKDVVGNTEAFF

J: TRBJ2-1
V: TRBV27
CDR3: CASIPTGNPYNEQFF

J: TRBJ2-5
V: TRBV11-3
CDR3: CASSPTGGMVQYF

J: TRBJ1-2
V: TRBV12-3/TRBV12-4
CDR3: CASSLGENYGYTF

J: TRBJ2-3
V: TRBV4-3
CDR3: CASSQAGTSGGNTQYF

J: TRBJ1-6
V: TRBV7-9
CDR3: CASSSGSSYNSPLHF

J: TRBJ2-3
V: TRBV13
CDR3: CASSLRVDLRADTQYF

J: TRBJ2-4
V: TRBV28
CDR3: CASSFGDRGFRAKNIQYF

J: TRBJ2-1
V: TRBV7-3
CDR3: CASSSESGYNEQFF

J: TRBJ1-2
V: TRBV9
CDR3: CASSVVTGDGYTF

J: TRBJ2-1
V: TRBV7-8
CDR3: CASSYSGQRSPEQFF

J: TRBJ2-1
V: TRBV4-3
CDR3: CASSQDGTGGTYNEQFF

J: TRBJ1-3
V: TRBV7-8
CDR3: CASSTTRNTIYF

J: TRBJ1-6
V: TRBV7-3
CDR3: CASSLGSGSPLHF

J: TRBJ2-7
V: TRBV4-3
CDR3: CASSYSRTSFSYEQYF

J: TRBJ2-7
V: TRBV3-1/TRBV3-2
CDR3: CAGETGGNYEQYF

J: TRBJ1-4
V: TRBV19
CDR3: CASSIAGGVKLFF

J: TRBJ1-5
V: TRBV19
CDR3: CASRQETGLDNQPQHF

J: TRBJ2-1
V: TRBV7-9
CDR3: CASRDSRLGSDEQFF

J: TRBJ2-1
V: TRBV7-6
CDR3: CASSLFPLSDNEQFF

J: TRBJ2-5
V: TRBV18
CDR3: CASSPQAEGKGETQYF